The 27 T cell receptor beta chains below all came from one sample that was sequenced in a study of long-term antiretroviral therapy in people with HIV. Investigators performed immunoSEQ version v3.0 at survey level. Assay: immunoSEQ multiplex PCR; the TCRdb copy retains only in-frame clones and omits some. The table includes about 14,000 clones, roughly 85% detected once. Sample: unsorted PBMCs, taken 1.8 years before starting antiretroviral therapy. All receptors come from a woman aged 35 to 49 with HIV.

The count of this clone is one. In DNA form, the CDR3 reads TGTGCCAGCAGTTTAGGGACTAGGAACACAGATACGCAGTATTTT. It yields the protein CASSLGTRNTDTQYF. This chain connects TRBV28 to TRBJ2-3; 8 positions match TRBD2. The germline gives CDR1 MDHEN, CDR2 SYDVKM. CDR3 length: 15 residues. After removal of 2 bases from V and 2 bases from J, the junction contained 3 bases not matched to a gene.

This sequence joins TRBV11-2 and TRBJ1-1, with a weak D call TRBD1 (6 bases). Germline values: CDR1 SGHAT, CDR2 FQNNGV. V shed 3 bases and J shed 1 base, with 9 bases lying between them. There are 14 residues in the CDR3. CDR3 coding DNA: TGTGCCAGCAGCTTGACAGGAACGAACACTGAAGCTTTCTTT. This sequence encodes CASSLTGTNTEAFF.

The chain combines TRBV7-9 with TRBJ2-5; D unclear. CDR3 length: 15 amino acids. Germline V CDR1 and CDR2: SEHNR, FQNEAQ (reference sequence). Trimming took off 6 bases at V and 7 bases at J, with 21 bases between the two ends. The CDR3 DNA is TGTGCCAGCAGTTCCCCGAGCCCCATCCCGCGGACCCAGTACTTC. Translated, it gives CASSSPSPIPRTQYF.

This rearrangement joins TRBV5-1 to TRBJ1-1, with 8 bases that match TRBD1. The V and J ends lost 6 bases and 1 base, in that order; junction bases with no gene match: 2. The germline V gene encodes CDR1 SGHRS and CDR2 YFSETQ. CDR3 size: 13 residues. CDR3 in amino acids: CASMGQENTEAFF. CDR3 in DNA: TGCGCCAGCATGGGACAGGAGAACACTGAAGCTTTCTTT.

The rearrangement links TRBV27 to TRBJ2-1, with D possibly matching TRBD1 (5 bases). The CDR3 length is 14 residues. Germline-derived CDR1 and CDR2 are MNHEY and SMNVEV (reference sequence). The V and J ends lost 6 bases and 4 bases respectively, with 13 bases between them. CDR3 bases: TGTGCCAGCAGGGGGTACGACAGATACAATGAGCAGTTCTTC. This codes for CASRGYDRYNEQFF.

The chain links TRBV6-5 to TRBJ1-1; 7 positions agree with TRBD1. V lost 4 bases and J lost 2; bases outside the gene matches: 7. This CDR3 has 15 residues. Per germline, CDR1 MNHEY and CDR2 SVGAGI. This chain's CDR3 is CASSSDRSPNTEAFF. In DNA form, the CDR3 reads TGTGCCAGCAGTTCGGACAGGTCCCCTAACACTGAAGCTTTCTTT.

This clone was counted only a few times. This chain connects TRBV11-1 to TRBJ2-7, with 9 positions matching TRBD1. V lost 4 bases to trimming and J lost 3 bases; unmatched junction nucleotides: 13. The CDR3 runs 17 residues. Germline lookup yields CDR1 SGHAT and CDR2 FQDESV (reference sequence). CDR3 sequence: CASSSATSGTGSYEQYF. CDR3 DNA: TGTGCCAGCAGCTCCGCTACCTCAGGGACAGGGAGCTACGAGCAGTACTTC.

The rearrangement uses TRBV11-2 and TRBJ2-7; no firm D call. Germline V gene sequence: CDR1 SGHAT, CDR2 FQNNGV. The CDR3 covers 13 residues. With 1 base removed from V and 3 bases from J, the gap between germline ends came to 7 bases. The CDR3 loop is CASSLAVVYEQYF. CDR3 DNA: TGTGCCAGCAGCTTAGCAGTAGTCTACGAGCAGTACTTC. The entire variable domain, with the rest obtained from reference TRBV11-2 and TRBJ2-7, is as follows: EAGVAQSPRYKIIEKRQSVAFWCNPISGHATLYWYQQILGQGPKLLIQFQNNGVVDDSQLPKDRFSAERLKGVDSTLKIQPAKLEDSAVYLCASSLAVVYEQYFGPGTRLTVT.

This chain uses TRBV5-1 with TRBJ2-2, with D perhaps TRBD1 (6 bases). Germline CDR1 and CDR2: SGHRS and YFSETQ. Trimming removed 5 bases at V and 6 bases at J, with 20 bases between. The CDR3 is 16 residues long. The CDR3 spells CASRPTGSVQSGELFF. CDR3 in DNA: TGCGCCAGCAGGCCTACAGGGTCTGTTCAGTCCGGGGAGCTGTTTTTT.

This sequence joins TRBV18 and TRBJ1-5; D might be TRBD1 (5 bases). Germline V gives CDR1 KGHSH, CDR2 LQKENI. The CDR3 spans 17 residues. The germline V and J ends were trimmed by 1 base and 3 bases, with 16 bases remaining between them. This CDR3 is CASSPRAAGSHNQPQHF. DNA for the CDR3: TGTGCCAGCTCACCACGTGCTGCAGGGAGCCACAATCAGCCCCAGCATTTT.

This chain links TRBV5-1 with TRBJ2-2; 8 bases fit TRBD1. This CDR3 spans 17 amino acids. V dropped 1 base and J dropped 6; count of bases not matched to a gene: 11. Germline loops: CDR1 SGHRS, CDR2 YFSETQ. The CDR3 reads CASSLSRGPHVPGELFF. CDR3 nucleotide sequence: TGCGCCAGCAGCTTGTCCAGGGGGCCTCACGTCCCCGGGGAGCTGTTTTTT.

A single count supports this clone. J is TRBJ2-1 and V is TRBV19; 13 nucleotides agree with TRBD2. Unmatched junction bases numbered 4, after V lost 6 bases and J lost 2 bases. CDR1 LNHDA and CDR2 SQIVND come from the germline V gene (reference sequence). CDR3 size: 16 residues. This chain's CDR3 is CASSGGLAGTYNEQFF. Written as DNA, the CDR3 is TGTGCCAGTAGCGGGGGACTAGCGGGAACCTACAATGAGCAGTTCTTC. Based on the CDR3 plus reference TRBV19 and TRBJ2-1, the full variable domain is DGGITQSPKYLFRKEGQNVTLSCEQNLNHDAMYWYRQDPGQGLRLIYYSQIVNDFQKGDIAEGYSVSREKKESFPLTVTSAQKNPTAFYLCASSGGLAGTYNEQFFGPGTRLTVL.

The chain couples TRBV18 to TRBJ1-1; D not certain. The V gene's germline CDR1 is KGHSH and CDR2 LQKENI. CDR3 size: 15 residues. V lost 1 base to trimming and J lost 0 bases, with 9 bases between them. As DNA, the CDR3 is TGTGCCAGCTCACCACGTTCCGGGATGAACACTGAAGCTTTCTTT. Its translation is CASSPRSGMNTEAFF.

This rearrangement joins TRBV7-9 to TRBJ2-7; perhaps D is TRBD1 or TRBD2 (5 bases each). V lost 0 bases and J 4 bases, leaving 10 bases between the germline ends. CDR3 length: 14 residues. CDR1 SEHNR and CDR2 FQNEAQ come from the germline V gene (reference sequence). Here the CDR3 DNA reads TGTGCCAGCAGCTTAGCGCTCAGGGAGTACGAGCAGTACTTC. As protein: CASSLALREYEQYF.

This chain links TRBV7-9 with TRBJ1-1; the D is unclear. The V gene lost 2 bases and the J gene lost 0 bases, with 4 bases spanning the gap. Germline lookup yields CDR1 SEHNR and CDR2 FQNEAQ (reference sequence). This CDR3 has 13 amino acids. The CDR3 here is CASSLLMNTEAFF. The CDR3 bases are TGTGCCAGCAGCTTATTGATGAACACTGAAGCTTTCTTT.

This chain uses TRBV5-4 with TRBJ2-3, with unresolved D. CDR3 size: 16 residues. CDR1 SGHNT and CDR2 YYREEE come from the germline V gene (reference sequence). Trimming stripped 7 bases from V and 2 bases from J, with 20 bases between. CDR3 region: CASRGWASRSTDTQYF. CDR3 nucleotides: TGTGCCAGCCGCGGTTGGGCTAGTCGGTCCACAGATACGCAGTATTTT. Drawing the rest from reference TRBV5-4 and TRBJ2-3, the complete variable domain is ETGVTQSPTHLIKTRGQQVTLRCSSQSGHNTVSWYQQALGQGPQFIFQYYREEENGRGNFPPRFSGLQFPNYSSELNVNALELDDSALYLCASRGWASRSTDTQYFGPGTRLTVL.

V usage is TRBV5-1 and J usage is TRBJ2-1; 7 positions match TRBD2. CDR1 and CDR2 (germline): SGHRS, YFSETQ. V was clipped by 5 bases and J by 4 bases; unmatched bases: 12. The CDR3 sequence is 16 residues long. CDR3 DNA sequence: TGCGCCAGCAGGCTACACCCTAGCGGAGTTTACAATGAGCAGTTCTTC. Encoded protein: CASRLHPSGVYNEQFF.

The chain employs TRBV19 and TRBJ2-5, with TRBD2 identical over 11 bases. The CDR3 is 15 amino acids. CDR1 is LNHDA and CDR2 is SQIVND in the germline V gene (reference sequence). Unmatched junction bases numbered 8, after V lost 6 bases and J lost 5 bases. As DNA, the CDR3 is TGTGCCAGTAGGCCAGGGACTAGCGGATGGGAGACCCAGTACTTC. This encodes CASRPGTSGWETQYF.

This chain connects TRBV10-3 to TRBJ2-7; 11 bases fit TRBD2. With 10 bases clipped from V and 2 bases from J, the junction kept 10 bases outside the gene matches. The CDR3 has 15 residues. CDR1 is ENHRY and CDR2 is SYGVKD in the germline V gene. The CDR3 loop reads CASQARGLAAYEQYF. Here the CDR3 DNA reads TGTGCCAGCCAAGCGCGGGGACTAGCGGCCTACGAGCAGTACTTC.

The V call is TRBV5-1, the J call TRBJ2-7; weak D call: TRBD2 (6 bases). Trimming shortened V by 2 bases and J by 4 bases, and 19 bases separated the two germline ends. Looked up from germline, CDR1 is SGHRS and CDR2 is YFSETQ. The CDR3 loop spans 16 amino acids. CDR3 sequence (DNA): TGCGCCAGCAGCTTTCTCAGCGGGCCAGCACTTTACGAGCAGTACTTC. It yields the protein CASSFLSGPALYEQYF.

The V call is TRBV28, the J call TRBJ2-7; D gene ambiguous. CDR3 length equals 12 residues. Trimming shortened V by 2 bases and J by 3 bases, and 5 bases separated the two germline ends. Germline V CDR1 and CDR2: MDHEN, SYDVKM. CDR3 region: CASSLRYYEQYF. Here the CDR3 DNA reads TGTGCCAGCAGTTTACGTTACTACGAGCAGTACTTC.

This clone occurred a few times. The rearrangement uses TRBV5-1 and TRBJ1-1; a possible D gene is TRBD1 (5 bases). V was trimmed by 4 bases and J by 3 bases, leaving 16 bases between them. The CDR3 runs 15 residues. Germline V gives CDR1 SGHRS, CDR2 YFSETQ. CDR3 loop: CASSISGGVDTEAFF. In DNA, the CDR3 is TGCGCCAGCAGCATCTCCGGGGGTGTCGACACTGAAGCTTTCTTT. Looking up the rest from reference TRBV5-1 and TRBJ1-1 gives the full variable domain: KAGVTQTPRYLIKTRGQQVTLSCSPISGHRSVSWYQQTPGQGLQFLFEYFSETQRNKGNFPGRFSGRQFSNSRSEMNVSTLELGDSALYLCASSISGGVDTEAFFGQGTRLTVV.

This chain joins TRBV5-1 and TRBJ2-2; a possible D gene is TRBD2 (6 bases). The CDR3 is made up of 14 amino acids. V was cut by 2 bases and J by 5 bases, with 10 bases left in between. Germline V gives CDR1 SGHRS, CDR2 YFSETQ. The CDR3 protein is CASSLVGRTGELFF. In DNA form, the CDR3 reads TGCGCCAGCAGCTTAGTGGGGAGGACCGGGGAGCTGTTTTTT.

This chain joins TRBV7-8 and TRBJ2-1; TRBD2 agrees at 7 bases. Germline V lookup: CDR1 SGHVS, CDR2 FQNEAQ. This CDR3 comprises 14 residues. V gave up 4 bases and J gave up 9 bases; unmatched junction bases: 9. CDR3 nucleotide sequence: TGTGCCAGCAGCTGGGACTACCTCAGAAGTGAGCAGTTCTTC. This encodes CASSWDYLRSEQFF.

This chain links TRBV6-8 with TRBJ2-1; TRBD2 agrees at 11 bases. The germline V gene encodes CDR1 MNHGY and CDR2 SAAAGT. The CDR3 contains 16 residues. The ends lost 9 bases at V and 5 bases at J; junction bases unmatched: 12. CDR3 protein: CARTPTTSGNNNEQFF. The CDR3 region has the DNA TGTGCCAGGACCCCAACGACTAGCGGGAATAACAATGAGCAGTTCTTC.

This chain joins TRBV7-9 and TRBJ2-3; TRBD1 agrees at 8 bases. Looked up from germline, CDR1 is SEHNR and CDR2 is FQNEAQ (reference sequence). The CDR3 consists of 16 residues. After removal of 5 bases from V and 6 bases from J, the junction contained 13 bases not matched to a gene. CDR3 bases: TGTGCCAGCAGCCCTGGACAGGGAATAGCGGACGATACGCAGTATTTT. This translates into CASSPGQGIADDTQYF.

The chain uses TRBV7-9 and TRBJ2-4; TRBD1 matches 9 bases. Germline loops: CDR1 SEHNR, CDR2 FQNEAQ (reference sequence). J gave up 7 bases and V 5 bases, and 9 bases lay outside the gene matches. The CDR3 is 15 residues long. CDR3: CASSQPGQGLNIQYF. For the CDR3, the DNA is TGTGCCAGCAGCCAACCGGGACAGGGTTTGAACATTCAGTACTTC. The full variable domain, in which reference TRBV7-9 and TRBJ2-4 provide the parts outside the CDR3, is DTGVSQNPRHKITKRGQNVTFRCDPISEHNRLYWYRQTLGQGPEFLTYFQNEAQLEKSRLLSDRFSAERPKGSFSTLEIQRTEQGDSAMYLCASSQPGQGLNIQYFGAGTRLSVL.